A selection of T cell receptor beta chains follows, all from one sample in a study of cytomegalovirus exposure and HLA in healthy donors. TCRdb's copy holds only in-frame clones and misses some; the assay was immunoSEQ multiplex PCR. The sample includes about 190,000 clones, about 81% of them seen just once. Input material: PBMCs. The receptors here all came from a man between 18 and 29 years old in good health and CMV-seronegative. Both conserved end residues are part of each CDR3. The order of the fields is J gene, V gene, D gene, clone size, CDR3 DNA, CDR3 protein. The D gene is left open where the match is weak. The size entry is marked missing in some rows and otherwise reads once, few, many or a size class.

>TRBJ1-4|TRBV5-1|-|-
TGCGCCAGCAGCTTGGGATCACAGGGAATTGGTGAAAAACTGTTTTTT
CASSLGSQGIGEKLFF
>TRBJ2-3|TRBV4-3|-|few
TGCGCCAGCAGCCAAGATTTATTTGCCGGACTATCCCCGCCGGATACGCAGTATTTT
CASSQDLFAGLSPPDTQYF
>TRBJ2-5|TRBV12-5|TRBD2|-
TGTGCTAGTGGTTTCCCCGGACTAGCGGGGGGAGAGACCCAGTACTTC
CASGFPGLAGGETQYF
>TRBJ2-7|TRBV19|-|few
TGTGCCAGTAGTATAACGGGTGTCGACGAGCAGTACTTC
CASSITGVDEQYF
>TRBJ1-1|TRBV4-1|-|-
TGCGCCAGCAGCAAGACAGTGAACACTGAAGCTTTCTTT
CASSKTVNTEAFF
>TRBJ1-1|TRBV7-9|-|-
TGTGCCAGCAGCTTAGTGCGGGTTTCTAACACTGAAGCTTTCTTT
CASSLVRVSNTEAFF
>TRBJ1-4|TRBV28|-|-
TGTGCCACCATAGACAGAATTAATGAAAAACTGTTTTTT
CATIDRINEKLFF
>TRBJ2-7|TRBV5-6|TRBD2|once
TGTGCCAGCAGCTTGGGACTAGCGAGCCCCTACGAGCAGTACTTC
CASSLGLASPYEQYF
>TRBJ2-6|TRBV13|-|-
TGTGCCAGCAGCCACAGGGTAGGGGCCAACGTCCTGACTTTC
CASSHRVGANVLTF
>TRBJ2-3|TRBV18|-|-
TGTGCCAGCTCACCACAGGGGGTTCATGCGGCAGATACGCAGTATTTT
CASSPQGVHAADTQYF
>TRBJ1-2|TRBV18|-|-
TGTGCCAGCTCACTAAGAATCGACAGGCCCCCTGACTATGGCTACACCTTC
CASSLRIDRPPDYGYTF
>TRBJ1-1|TRBV5-1|TRBD1|few
TGCGCCAGCAGGACAGGGGGAACCCCAAACACTGAAGCTTTCTTT
CASRTGGTPNTEAFF
>TRBJ1-2|TRBV6-1|-|once
TGTGCCAGCTCAGACAGCTCGGGCGGCTACACCTTC
CASSDSSGGYTF
>TRBJ1-2|TRBV4-3|-|-
TGCGCCAGCAGCCACGGTGTGGTGAGCTATGGCTACACCTTC
CASSHGVVSYGYTF
>TRBJ2-1|TRBV15|-|-
TGTGCCACCAGCAGAGATTCTAGGGGCAGCTACAATGAGCAGTTCTTC
CATSRDSRGSYNEQFF
>TRBJ2-7|TRBV4-1|TRBD2|-
TGCGCCAGCAGCCAACTAGCGGGAGATGGTGGCGAGCAGTACTTC
CASSQLAGDGGEQYF
>TRBJ2-3|TRBV7-9|TRBD1|-
TGTGCCAGCAGCTTAGACAACAGGGGGTCAGGTGATACGCAGTATTTT
CASSLDNRGSGDTQYF
>TRBJ2-7|TRBV16|TRBD1|once
TGTGCCAGCGGTAAACGACAGGGGGCGAGTGAGCAGTACTTC
CASGKRQGASEQYF
>TRBJ1-2|TRBV9|-|-
TGTGCCAGCAGCGTAGGGAAGGAGGGACGCTATGGCTACACCTTC
CASSVGKEGRYGYTF
>TRBJ1-6|TRBV2|-|-
TGTGCCAGCAGTTCTCTCAGGGAAGAACCACCCCTCCACTTT
CASSSLREEPPLHF
>TRBJ2-7|TRBV6-6|-|-
TGTGCCAGCAGCTCCCGACAGTTCTCCTACGAGCAGTACTTC
CASSSRQFSYEQYF
>TRBJ2-3|TRBV27|TRBD2|few
TGTGCCAGCGGACGCCGAGCGGGGGGAACAGATACGCAGTATTTT
CASGRRAGGTDTQYF
>TRBJ1-2|TRBV9|-|few
TGTGCCAGCAGCGTAGAGCCGTCCTTTGCTAACTATGGCTACACCTTC
CASSVEPSFANYGYTF
>TRBJ2-5|TRBV6-5|TRBD2|-
TGTGCCAGCAGTGCCGGACTAGCGACGCGAGAGACCCAGTACTTC
CASSAGLATRETQYF
>TRBJ2-1|TRBV11-2|-|-
TGTGCCAGCAGCTTAGATCTGTCTTGGGGCGGGACCTACAATGAGCAGTTCTTC
CASSLDLSWGGTYNEQFF
>TRBJ2-7|TRBV28|-|-
TGTGCCAGCAGTTCCCCGACGGCACCAGGGGGGTACGAGCAGTACTTC
CASSSPTAPGGYEQYF
>TRBJ1-5|TRBV5-1|-|-
TGCGCCAGCAGCAGCGGCGGAGTGGTAGGGCAGCCCCAGCATTTT
CASSSGGVVGQPQHF
>TRBJ2-1|TRBV7-2|TRBD1|-
TGTGCCAGCAGCCCCGGGACAGGGGGCATCAATGAGCAGTTCTTC
CASSPGTGGINEQFF
>TRBJ2-3|TRBV6-1|TRBD2|-
TGTGCCAGCAGGTTAGCGGGGAGACTGAATACGCAGTATTTT
CASRLAGRLNTQYF
>TRBJ2-5|TRBV19|TRBD1|-
TGTGCCAGTAGGGGGCCGGGACAGGGCTCAGAGACCCAGTACTTC
CASRGPGQGSETQYF
>TRBJ2-7|TRBV2|TRBD2|-
TGTGCCAGCAGGCCCGGGACTAGCGGGGCGTTATTTGGGCAGTACTTC
CASRPGTSGALFGQYF
>TRBJ2-3|TRBV18|TRBD2|-
TGTGCCAGCTCACGAAGACTAGCGGGAGTTACCTACAGTTCTTCCACAGATACGCAGTATTTT
CASSRRLAGVTYSSSTDTQYF
>TRBJ2-5|TRBV19|TRBD1|-
TGTGCCAGTAGTATAGGGACAGGGAGTAGGACCCAGTACTTC
CASSIGTGSRTQYF